Included here is one T cell receptor beta chain sequence, with context. This entry is derived from a study of blood T cell repertoires in COVID-19. Per germline, CDR1 MGHRA and CDR2 YSYEKL. V lost 0 bases and J 1 base, leaving 7 bases between the germline ends. The CDR3 totals 15 residues. Participant age was 18 to 89 years, and participants resided in 24 US areas. Donors in Cohort 3 who had recovered were those with two negative PCRs, healthcare professional clearance, or resolution of their symptoms. As processed by the authors: Counts of nucleated cells, estimated from reference gene primer amplification, were obtained. Assay: immunoSEQ multiplex PCR; the TCRdb copy retains only in-frame clones and omits some. From that table come the V and J calls and clone size; the DNA was used to work out D and trimming. Found here are about 280,000 clones, approximately 86% of them singletons; the top ten hold about 1%.

This TCR derives from a woman under 40 who had recovered from COVID-19. The gene calls are TRBV4-1 and TRBJ1-5; no definite D call. The sample taken for sequencing was PBMCs or T cells enriched from blood (not recorded which). The CDR3 loop reads CASSQERESNQPQHF. The CDR3 DNA is TGCGCCAGCAGCCAAGAGCGGGAAAGCAATCAGCCCCAGCATTTT.